The 25 T cell receptor beta chains presented below share a single source sample, sequenced in a study of vaccination effects on CD4 cells after COVID-19. Their antigens are not known. Under the ViraFEST assay, PBMC were stimulated with viral peptide pools so that antigen-specific CD4+ T cells expanded. Sequencing was performed afterwards. Cultured cells yielded isolated CD4+ T cells after about ten days. The participants, recipients of two vaccine doses, got either BNT162b2 or mRNA-1273. The table came from immunoSEQ multiplex PCR; TCRdb's copy has only in-frame clones and leaves some out. The sample holds some 68,000 clones, around 81% seen once. The sample was CD4+ T cells from PBMCs cultured with HCoV-229E spike peptides, taken after COVID-19 vaccination. The origin of the receptors is a human donor who received a COVID-19 vaccine.

J is TRBJ2-1 and V is TRBV5-1; D gene unclear. Trimming took 2 bases from V and 5 from J, leaving 5 bases between them. Germline CDR1 SGHRS, CDR2 YFSETQ. CDR3 length: 12 amino acids. The CDR3 is CASSFSNNEQFF. In DNA form, the CDR3 reads TGCGCCAGCAGCTTCTCAAACAATGAGCAGTTCTTC.

CDR3 sequence: CASSLVFIHEQFF. The CDR3 DNA sequence: TGTGCCAGCAGCTTAGTATTTATCCATGAGCAGTTCTTC. The J gene is TRBJ2-1, the V gene TRBV11-2; D is uncertain. Trimming cost V 1 base and J 8 bases, with 9 bases left between them. This CDR3 is 13 amino acids long. From germline, CDR1 is SGHAT and CDR2 FQNNGV.

The chain has TRBV24-1 and TRBJ1-1, with D possibly matching TRBD1 (6 bases). Trimming removed 4 bases at V and 6 bases at J, with 8 bases between. Germline V gene data show CDR1 as KGHDR and CDR2 as SFDVKD. The CDR3 is made up of 12 amino acids. The CDR3 loop is CATSDQGSEAFF. CDR3 DNA sequence: TGTGCCACCAGTGACCAGGGGTCTGAAGCTTTCTTT.

This clone was recorded a few times. V is TRBV5-1 and J is TRBJ1-2; 9 nucleotides line up with TRBD1. V was clipped by 0 bases and J by 5 bases; unmatched bases: 2. The germline V gene has CDR1 SGHRS and CDR2 YFSETQ. This CDR3 comprises 14 residues. CDR3: CASSLAGTGYGYTF. The CDR3 coding sequence is TGCGCCAGCAGCTTGGCCGGGACAGGGTATGGCTACACCTTC.

This chain joins TRBV18 and TRBJ2-4, with D possibly being TRBD2 (7 bases). The V gene's germline CDR1 is KGHSH and CDR2 LQKENI. The CDR3 sequence is 13 residues long. The ends were cut back, 4 bases at V and 10 bases at J, with 14 bases in the middle. The CDR3 sequence is CASSQSRGGIQYF. The CDR3, as DNA: TGTGCCAGCTCACAGAGCAGGGGAGGGATTCAGTACTTC.

This sequence joins TRBV5-4 and TRBJ1-4; 10 nucleotides line up with TRBD1. There are 15 residues in the CDR3. V gave up 0 bases and J gave up 5 bases; unmatched junction bases: 1. The germline gives CDR1 SGHNT, CDR2 YYREEE (reference sequence). The chain's CDR3 is CASSLADRGNEKLFF. CDR3 nucleotides: TGTGCCAGCAGCTTGGCGGACAGGGGGAATGAAAAACTGTTTTTT.

This rearrangement joins TRBV12-3 or TRBV12-4 to TRBJ1-3, with D maybe TRBD1 (5 bases). The V end was cut by 8 bases, the J end by 9 bases, with 8 bases between. CDR3 size: 10 residues. The CDR3 region is CASGGGTIYF. In nucleotides, the CDR3 is TGTGCCAGCGGGGGGGGCACCATATATTTT.

This chain uses TRBV5-1 with TRBJ2-2; TRBD1 might be the D (5 bases). With 0 bases removed from V and 4 bases from J, the gap between germline ends came to 13 bases. The CDR3 covers 16 residues. The germline V gene encodes CDR1 SGHRS and CDR2 YFSETQ. The CDR3 protein is CASSLVVGPSTGELFF. DNA of the CDR3: TGCGCCAGCAGCTTGGTCGTGGGGCCGAGCACCGGGGAGCTGTTTTTT.

This clone is a singleton in its sample. The chain employs TRBV19 and TRBJ2-1; 12 bases are shared with TRBD2. Trimming at V came to 1 base and at J to 4 bases, leaving 5 bases not matched to a gene. Germline loops: CDR1 LNHDA, CDR2 SQIVND (reference sequence). This CDR3 region has 17 residues. The DNA for the CDR3 is TGTGCCAGTAGTATAGGCATGACTAGCGGGGGTTACAATGAGCAGTTCTTC. Its translation is CASSIGMTSGGYNEQFF. The variable domain in full, completed from reference TRBV19 and TRBJ2-1, reads DGGITQSPKYLFRKEGQNVTLSCEQNLNHDAMYWYRQDPGQGLRLIYYSQIVNDFQKGDIAEGYSVSREKKESFPLTVTSAQKNPTAFYLCASSIGMTSGGYNEQFFGPGTRLTVL.

V is TRBV7-3 and J is TRBJ2-3; 10 nucleotides match TRBD1. V was clipped by 6 bases and J by 4 bases; unmatched bases: 7. CDR1 and CDR2 (germline): SGHTA, FQGTGA. The length of the CDR3 is 15 residues. CDR3 sequence: CASSRTGGDSDTQYF. The CDR3 DNA follows: TGTGCCAGCAGTCGGACAGGGGGTGATTCAGATACGCAGTATTTT.

In its sample, this clone was seen once. This sequence joins TRBV28 and TRBJ1-6; TRBD1 is a possible D gene (6 bases). The germline V gene has CDR1 MDHEN and CDR2 SYDVKM. CDR3 length: 14 residues. The germline V and J ends were trimmed by 5 bases and 9 bases, with 14 bases remaining between them. CDR3 DNA: TGTGCCAGCAGTGATCTGACAGGTGGTTCACCCCTCCACTTT. Its translation: CASSDLTGGSPLHF.

The chain combines TRBV24-1 with TRBJ2-1, with 9 bases identical to TRBD1. The CDR3 is 15 amino acids. Germline V gene sequence: CDR1 KGHDR, CDR2 SFDVKD. V shed 9 bases, J shed 6 bases, and the junction held 11 bases outside the gene matches. CDR3 residues: CATQTGTGRINEQFF. CDR3 DNA sequence: TGTGCCACCCAGACCGGGACAGGGCGAATCAATGAGCAGTTCTTC.

CDR3 residues: CSVLTGGSAFF. The DNA for the CDR3 is TGCAGCGTTTTGACAGGGGGCAGCGCTTTCTTT. This rearrangement joins TRBV29-1 to TRBJ1-1; TRBD1 agrees at 10 bases. The CDR3 runs to 11 residues. CDR1 and CDR2 (germline): SQVTM, ANQGSEA. With 5 bases clipped from V and 11 bases from J, the junction kept 5 bases outside the gene matches.

V and J are TRBV5-5 and TRBJ1-3; D unclear. The CDR3 is 14 amino acids. Germline assignment: CDR1 SGHKS and CDR2 YYEKEE (reference sequence). The germline V and J ends were trimmed by 2 bases and 0 bases, with 6 bases remaining between them. CDR3 nucleotides: TGTGCCAGCAGCTTAGAATACTCTGGAAACACCATATATTTT. It codes for CASSLEYSGNTIYF.

The J gene is TRBJ2-7, the V gene TRBV5-1; 7 bases agree with TRBD1. Germline values: CDR1 SGHRS, CDR2 YFSETQ. V shed 4 bases and J 6 bases; nucleotides not matched to a gene: 4. The CDR3 has 12 amino acids. CDR3 region: CASSLAGGEQYV. The CDR3 DNA reads as TGCGCCAGCAGCCTCGCAGGGGGCGAGCAGTACGTC.

There are a few counts of this clone. This same CDR3 is encoded by further DNA sequences in the sample. V usage is TRBV5-1 and J usage is TRBJ2-3; D gene ambiguous. V was cut by 0 bases and J by 1 base, with 6 bases left in between. The CDR3 is made up of 14 amino acids. In germline, CDR1 is SGHRS, CDR2 YFSETQ. As DNA, the CDR3 is TGCGCCAGCAGCTTGGACTCACGCACAGATACGCAGTATTTT. It is translated as CASSLDSRTDTQYF.

This clone is a singleton in its sample. The DNA of the CDR3 is TGTGCCAGCAGCCCTAGCGGGGCCCCATTCGTGCAGTACGTC. The encoded protein is CASSPSGAPFVQYV. The chain carries TRBV6-2 or TRBV6-3 and TRBJ2-7; TRBD2 matches 9 bases. The junction had 12 bases not matched to a gene; V was cut back by 6 bases and J by 9 bases. This CDR3 has 14 amino acids. Germline CDR1 reads MNHEY; CDR2 reads SVGEGT.

This rearrangement joins TRBV2 to TRBJ1-2; D gene uncertain. The germline V and J ends were trimmed by 6 bases and 0 bases, with 8 bases remaining between them. Germline CDR1 and CDR2: SNHLY and FYNNEI. CDR3 size: 13 residues. The CDR3 nucleotides read TGTGCCAGCAGCAGATTTTCTAACTATGGCTACACCTTC. This sequence encodes CASSRFSNYGYTF.

This sequence joins TRBV5-1 and TRBJ1-4; TRBD1 might be the D (5 bases). Trimming stripped 4 bases from V and 8 bases from J, with 18 bases between. CDR3 length equals 15 residues. Per germline, CDR1 SGHRS and CDR2 YFSETQ. CDR3 protein: CASSVRDPATEKLFF. The CDR3 DNA follows: TGCGCCAGCAGCGTTCGGGACCCGGCGACGGAAAAACTGTTTTTT.

The V gene is TRBV6-5, the J gene TRBJ2-5; TRBD1 matches 8 bases. Germline CDR1 is MNHEY and CDR2 is SVGAGI. The CDR3 extends over 15 amino acids. Losses at the gene ends were 6 bases for V and 0 bases for J; bases not matched to a gene: 6. The CDR3 region has the DNA TGTGCCAGCAGGCCCCAGGGGGCCAACCAAGAGACCCAGTACTTC. This sequence encodes CASRPQGANQETQYF.

V gene TRBV20-1 combines with J gene TRBJ1-1; TRBD1 is a possible D gene (5 bases). Trimming removed 6 bases at V and 5 bases at J, with 10 bases between. The CDR3 loop spans 11 amino acids. Germline V gene lookup returns CDR1 DFQATT and CDR2 SNEGSKA (reference sequence). DNA of the CDR3: TGCAGTGCCTCCGCAGGGACTGAAGCTTTCTTT. This sequence encodes CSASAGTEAFF.

This clone showed up just a few times. The chain combines TRBV10-1 with TRBJ2-3, with TRBD1 as a possible D gene (6 bases). V was trimmed by 4 bases and J by 3 bases, leaving 17 bases between them. The germline gives CDR1 WNHNN, CDR2 SYGVQD (reference sequence). The CDR3 contains 16 residues. CDR3: CASSGDGTLGTDTQYF. In nucleotides, the CDR3 is TGCGCCAGCAGTGGGGATGGGACACTAGGGACAGATACGCAGTATTTT.

This chain uses TRBV18 with TRBJ2-7; 7 nucleotides align to TRBD1. The trim removed 4 bases at V and 7 bases at J, leaving 7 bases unmatched. The germline V gene encodes CDR1 KGHSH and CDR2 LQKENI. This CDR3 region has 13 residues. The CDR3 DNA reads TGTGCCAGCTCACGTACAGGGGATGGGGAGCAGTACGTC. Its translation is CASSRTGDGEQYV.

V and J are TRBV7-3 and TRBJ1-1; TRBD1 agrees at 7 bases. V was pared by 3 bases and J by 4 bases, with 2 bases of the junction left unmatched. The germline CDR1 and CDR2 sequences are SGHTA and FQGTGA. The CDR3 is made up of 13 amino acids. In nucleotides, the CDR3 is TGTGCCAGCAGCTTGACAGGGACCACTGAAGCTTTCTTT. Protein sequence: CASSLTGTTEAFF.

The chain has TRBV18 and TRBJ1-5, with TRBD1 matching over 9 bases. The CDR3 contains 13 residues. Germline CDR1 KGHSH, CDR2 LQKENI. Trimming at V came to 6 bases and at J to 8 bases, leaving 5 bases not matched to a gene. CDR3 amino acids: CASSKDRGEPQHF. CDR3 bases: TGTGCCAGCTCTAAAGACAGGGGGGAGCCCCAGCATTTT. The full variable domain, in which reference TRBV18 and TRBJ1-5 provide the parts outside the CDR3, is NAGVMQNPRHLVRRRGQEARLRCSPMKGHSHVYWYRQLPEEGLKFMVYLQKENIIDESGMPKERFSAEFPKEGPSILRIQQVVRGDSAAYFCASSKDRGEPQHFGDGTRLSIL.